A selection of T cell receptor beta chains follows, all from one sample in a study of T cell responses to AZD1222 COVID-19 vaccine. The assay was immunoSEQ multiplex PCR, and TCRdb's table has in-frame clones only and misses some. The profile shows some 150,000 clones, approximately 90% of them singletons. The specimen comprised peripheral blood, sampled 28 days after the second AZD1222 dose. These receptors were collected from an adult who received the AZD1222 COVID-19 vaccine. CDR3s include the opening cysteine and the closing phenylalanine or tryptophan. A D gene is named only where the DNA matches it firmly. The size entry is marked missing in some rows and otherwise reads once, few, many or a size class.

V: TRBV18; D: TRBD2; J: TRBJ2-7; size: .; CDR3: CASSPGTSASYEQYF; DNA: TGTGCCAGCTCACCAGGAACTAGCGCCTCCTACGAGCAGTACTTC
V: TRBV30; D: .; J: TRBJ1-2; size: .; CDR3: CAWSVGGRPLDYGYTF; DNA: TGTGCCTGGAGTGTAGGGGGGAGGCCTTTGGACTATGGCTACACCTTC
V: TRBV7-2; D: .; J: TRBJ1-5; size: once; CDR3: CASSLGRYQPQHF; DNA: TGTGCCAGCAGCTTAGGCAGGTACCAGCCCCAGCATTTT
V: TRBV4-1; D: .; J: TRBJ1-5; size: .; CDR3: CASSQDRDGGNQPQHF; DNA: TGCGCCAGCAGCCAAGATCGGGACGGCGGCAATCAGCCCCAGCATTTT
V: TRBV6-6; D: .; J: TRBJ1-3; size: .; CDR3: CASSPGANSGNTIYF; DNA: TGTGCCAGCAGCCCGGGGGCGAACTCTGGAAACACCATATATTTT
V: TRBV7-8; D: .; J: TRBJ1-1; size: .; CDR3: CASSPRLTAVTEAFF; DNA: TGTGCCAGCAGCCCTCGTTTGACGGCGGTCACTGAAGCTTTCTTT
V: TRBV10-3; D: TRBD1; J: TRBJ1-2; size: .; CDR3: CAINSDRGLYGYTF; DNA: TGTGCCATCAATTCCGACAGGGGCTTATATGGCTACACCTTC
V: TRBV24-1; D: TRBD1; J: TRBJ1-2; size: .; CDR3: CATTGTGSPPGCGYTF; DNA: TGTGCCACCACCGGGACAGGATCTCCCCCGGGCTGTGGCTACACCTTC
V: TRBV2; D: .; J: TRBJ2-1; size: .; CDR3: CASSETGSSYNEQFF; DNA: TGTGCCAGCAGTGAAACCGGGAGCTCCTACAATGAGCAGTTCTTC
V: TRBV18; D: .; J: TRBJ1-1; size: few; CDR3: CASSSLGGTEAFF; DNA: TGTGCCAGCTCGTCTCTTGGGGGCACTGAAGCTTTCTTT
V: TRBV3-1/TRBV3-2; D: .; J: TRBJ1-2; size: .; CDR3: CASSQGQVYTF; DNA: TGTGCCAGCAGCCAAGGCCAAGTCTACACCTTC
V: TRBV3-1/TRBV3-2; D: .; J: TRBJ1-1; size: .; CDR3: CASSQEAGGTMNTEAFF; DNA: TGTGCCAGCAGCCAAGAGGCGGGAGGGACCATGAACACTGAAGCTTTCTTT
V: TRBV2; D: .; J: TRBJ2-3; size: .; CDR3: CASSGREDTQYF; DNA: TGTGCCAGCAGTGGCAGGGAGGATACGCAGTATTTT
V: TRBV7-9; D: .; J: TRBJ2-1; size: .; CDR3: CATKIGNEQFF; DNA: TGTGCCACCAAAATAGGCAATGAGCAGTTCTTC
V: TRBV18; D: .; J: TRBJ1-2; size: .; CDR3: CASSPRQGGQFGYTF; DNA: TGTGCCAGCTCACCTCGGCAGGGCGGCCAATTCGGCTACACCTTC
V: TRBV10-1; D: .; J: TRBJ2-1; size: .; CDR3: CASSEVLYNEQFF; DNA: TGCGCCAGCAGTGAAGTCTTATACAATGAGCAGTTCTTC
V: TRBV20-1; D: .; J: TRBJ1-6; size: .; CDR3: CSASYTTYNSPLHF; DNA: TGCAGTGCTAGTTACACCACCTATAATTCACCCCTCCACTTT
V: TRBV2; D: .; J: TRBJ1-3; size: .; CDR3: CASGKGGNTIYF; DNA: TGTGCCAGCGGAAAGGGAGGGAACACCATATATTTT
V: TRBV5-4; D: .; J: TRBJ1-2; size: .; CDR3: CASSRDPSGGLNYGYTF; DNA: TGTGCCAGCAGCCGGGATCCTTCGGGAGGACTTAACTATGGCTACACCTTC
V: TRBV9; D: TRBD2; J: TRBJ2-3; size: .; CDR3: CASSPGLAGGRSLTDTQYF; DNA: TGTGCCAGCAGCCCCGGACTAGCGGGGGGGCGGAGCCTCACAGATACGCAGTATTTT
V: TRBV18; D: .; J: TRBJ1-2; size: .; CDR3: CASSQGANYGYTF; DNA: TGTGCCAGCTCACAGGGGGCTAACTATGGCTACACCTTC
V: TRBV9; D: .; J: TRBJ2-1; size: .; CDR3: CASSGQLARYNEQFF; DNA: TGTGCCAGCAGCGGGCAACTAGCACGGTACAATGAGCAGTTCTTC
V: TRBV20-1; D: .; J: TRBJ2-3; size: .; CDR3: CSASSRNTDTQYF; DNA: TGCAGTGCTAGTTCTCGAAACACAGATACGCAGTATTTT
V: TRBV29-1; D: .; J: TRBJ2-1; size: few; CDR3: CSVVRGISYNEQFF; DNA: TGCAGCGTTGTTCGCGGAATCTCCTACAATGAGCAGTTCTTC
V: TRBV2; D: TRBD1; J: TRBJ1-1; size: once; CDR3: CASEDRANTEAFF; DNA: TGTGCCAGCGAGGACAGGGCAAACACTGAAGCTTTCTTT
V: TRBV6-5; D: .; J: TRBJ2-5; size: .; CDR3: CASSYSILQETQYF; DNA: TGTGCCAGCAGTTACTCGATACTACAAGAGACCCAGTACTTC
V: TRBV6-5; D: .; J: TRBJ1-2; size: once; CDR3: CASSVERLSGGYTF; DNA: TGTGCCAGCAGCGTGGAGCGACTATCAGGTGGCTACACCTTC
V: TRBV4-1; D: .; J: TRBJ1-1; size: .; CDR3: CASSQEEGRKAFF; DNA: TGCGCCAGCAGCCAAGAAGAGGGTAGGAAAGCTTTCTTT
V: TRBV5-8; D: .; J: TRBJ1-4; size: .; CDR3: CASSLRPTNEKLFF; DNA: TGTGCCAGCAGCCTGCGACCAACTAATGAAAAACTGTTTTTT
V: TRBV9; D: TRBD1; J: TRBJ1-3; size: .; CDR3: CASSAGQGKSGNTIYF; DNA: TGTGCCAGCAGCGCTGGACAGGGAAAATCTGGAAACACCATATATTTT
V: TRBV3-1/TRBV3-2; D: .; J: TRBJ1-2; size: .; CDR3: CASSQGAQGPYGYTF; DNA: TGTGCCAGCAGCCAAGGTGCGCAGGGACCCTATGGCTACACCTTC
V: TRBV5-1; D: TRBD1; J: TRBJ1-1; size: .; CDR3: CASSSDRGTEAFF; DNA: TGCGCCAGCAGTTCGGACAGGGGAACTGAAGCTTTCTTT
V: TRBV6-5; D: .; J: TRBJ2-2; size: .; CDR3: CASTQLGNTGELFF; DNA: TGTGCCAGCACCCAACTAGGGAACACCGGGGAGCTGTTTTTT
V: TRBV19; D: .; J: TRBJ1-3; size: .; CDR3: CASSSASSGNTIYF; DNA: TGTGCCAGTAGTTCAGCGAGCTCTGGAAACACCATATATTTT
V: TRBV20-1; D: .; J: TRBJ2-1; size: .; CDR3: CSARDDTKQFF; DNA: TGCAGTGCTAGAGATGACACTAAGCAGTTCTTC
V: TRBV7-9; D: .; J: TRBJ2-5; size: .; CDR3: CASSFLGEETQYF; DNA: TGTGCCAGCAGCTTTTTAGGGGAAGAGACCCAGTACTTC
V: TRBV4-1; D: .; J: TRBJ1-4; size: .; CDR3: CASSLVGGRNEKLFF; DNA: TGCGCCAGCAGCCTGGTGGGGGGTAGGAATGAAAAACTGTTTTTT
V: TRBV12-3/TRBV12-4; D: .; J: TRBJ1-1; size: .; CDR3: CASSPRANTEAFF; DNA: TGTGCCAGCAGTCCCAGGGCGAACACTGAAGCTTTCTTT
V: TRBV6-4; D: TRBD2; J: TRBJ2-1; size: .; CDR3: CASSVGLAGAGEQFF; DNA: TGTGCCAGCAGTGTGGGACTAGCGGGAGCTGGTGAGCAGTTCTTC
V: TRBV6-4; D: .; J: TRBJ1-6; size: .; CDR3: CASRVEEGNSPLHF; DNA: TGTGCCAGCAGGGTCGAGGAGGGGAATTCACCCCTCCACTTT
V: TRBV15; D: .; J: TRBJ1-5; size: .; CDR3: CATSDTGRQPQHF; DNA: TGTGCCACCAGCGATACAGGGAGGCAGCCCCAGCATTTT
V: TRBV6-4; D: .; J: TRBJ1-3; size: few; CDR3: CASRAPQRGVNTIYF; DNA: TGTGCCAGCAGGGCCCCCCAGAGGGGGGTAAACACCATATATTTT
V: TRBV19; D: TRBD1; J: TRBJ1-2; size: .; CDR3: CASSPVPGQGARDYGYTF; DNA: TGTGCCAGTAGTCCGGTTCCGGGACAGGGGGCGAGAGACTATGGCTACACCTTC
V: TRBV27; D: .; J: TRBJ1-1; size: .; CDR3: CASSFERTNTEAFF; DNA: TGTGCCAGCAGTTTTGAAAGAACGAACACTGAAGCTTTCTTT
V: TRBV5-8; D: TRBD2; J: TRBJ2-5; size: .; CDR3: CASSLVVLAGGQETQYF; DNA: TGTGCCAGCAGCTTGGTGGTCCTAGCGGGGGGGCAAGAGACCCAGTACTTC
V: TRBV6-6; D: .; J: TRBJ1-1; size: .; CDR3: CASSPPGTSGYFF; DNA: TGTGCCAGCAGCCCCCCGGGGACCAGTGGGTATTTCTTT
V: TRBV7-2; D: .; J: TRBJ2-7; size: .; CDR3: CASSFLGRSYEQYF; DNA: TGTGCCAGCAGCTTCCTCGGACGGTCCTACGAGCAGTACTTC
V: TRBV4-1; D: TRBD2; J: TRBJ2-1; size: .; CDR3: CASSQSIPGLVLNEQFF; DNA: TGCGCCAGCAGCCAGAGTATACCGGGACTAGTGTTGAATGAGCAGTTCTTC
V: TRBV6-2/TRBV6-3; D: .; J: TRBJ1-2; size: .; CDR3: CASSLLGSGYTF; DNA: TGTGCCAGCAGCCTTTTAGGGTCTGGCTACACCTTC
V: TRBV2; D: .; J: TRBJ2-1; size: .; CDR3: CASSDRGPEQFF; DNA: TGTGCCAGCAGTGACCGCGGACCAGAGCAGTTCTTC